This TCR beta chain comes out of a study of T cell repertoires in cytomegalovirus infection (dated by TCRdb to 2018 to 2020). Regarding the research as a whole: Donor HLA type was relevant to the analysis, as public TCR beta signatures indicated carriage of CMV infection together with the matching HLA type.

General conclusions and limits of the study: In both this cohort and an independent cohort of a few hundred donors, the cumulative frequency of public TCR beta family members distinguished carriers of CMV infection plus the relevant HLA type. In the ex vivo response, HLA-C-restricted CMV-specific TCR beta clonotypes were dominant, and in two of eight donors the single most frequent clonotype came from this HLA-C-restricted group.

On this clonotype itself: The target of this receptor is not known. No per-base quality is available; no much larger clone lies one base away.

The instrument was an Illumina HiSeq 1500. TCRdb applied fastp at Q25 and MiXCR to the public reads, then kept only in-frame beta chains. Each record represents a unique CDR3 protein, reported with the most common genes and DNA among its rows. For this sample there are about 310,000 distinct CDR3 sequences; 17% appear just once. The ten largest clones represent around 12% of the sample. CDR1 is given as MNHEY and CDR2 as SVGAGI, both from the germline V gene. Its CDR3 holds 13 amino acids, cysteine through phenylalanine. Left in the record is the CDR3 DNA by itself, 39 bases read in frame from the first base. Cut back by 5 bases and 6 bases, the V and J ends lie 13 bases apart.

Sequencing was performed on PBMCs. The receptor chain draws on TRBV6-5 and TRBJ1-1, with TRBD1 tentatively as D gene (6 bases match). The receptor's source is a human donor in good health (CMV status not recorded). Some clones in this sample may be carry-over from other donors' samples. The sequenced DNA: TGTGCCAGCAGTCTTAGCTACAGGGCTGAAGCTTTCTTT. Translated, it reads CASSLSYRAEAFF.